One and the same sample provided the 14 T cell receptor beta chains below, sequenced in a study of cytomegalovirus exposure and HLA in healthy donors. Primers included in the PCR were 60 Vbeta and 13 Jbeta primers. Profiled with immunoSEQ multiplex PCR; TCRdb holds only in-frame clones, not every one. Here the sample spans around 120,000 clones, 84% being singletons. The sample comprised PBMCs. These receptors were taken from a middle-aged man in good health and CMV-seronegative.

The rearrangement uses TRBV30 and TRBJ2-5; D possibly corresponds to TRBD2 (6 bases). The J call is uncertain, as TRBJ2-7 better fits the DNA end. Germline V gene lookup returns CDR1 GTSNPN and CDR2 SVGIG (reference sequence). This CDR3 has 16 residues. The CDR3 DNA follows: TGTGCCTGGAGTCCAGGACCGAGCGGGCCGACCTACGAGCAGTACTTC. It translates to CAWSPGPSGPTYEQYF.

V usage is TRBV19 and J usage is TRBJ1-6; D not resolved. V lost 6 bases, J lost 5 bases, and 17 bases lay in between. CDR3 length equals 16 residues. Germline CDR1 is LNHDA and CDR2 is SQIVND (reference sequence). Here the CDR3 reads CASSRALLGDNSPLHF. As DNA, the CDR3 is TGTGCCAGTAGCCGGGCCTTATTGGGAGATAATTCACCCCTCCACTTT.

V is TRBV2 and J is TRBJ2-5; D not certain. This CDR3 spans 12 amino acids. CDR1 and CDR2 (germline): SNHLY, FYNNEI. V was cut by 8 bases and J by 4 bases, with 11 bases left in between. For the CDR3, the DNA is TGTGCCAGCGGTCCGGAGAGAGAGACCCAGTACTTC. It encodes CASGPERETQYF.

The V call is TRBV5-1, the J call TRBJ1-2; 8 nucleotides line up with TRBD1. Germline values: CDR1 SGHRS, CDR2 YFSETQ. The CDR3 consists of 15 residues. Trimming removed 0 bases from V and 6 bases from J; junction bases left unmatched: 7. The CDR3 protein is CASSLDGQGGNGYTF. The CDR3 DNA is TGCGCCAGCAGCTTGGACGGACAGGGTGGAAATGGCTACACCTTC.

This chain joins TRBV9 and TRBJ2-6, with D hard to call. Germline CDR1 is SGDLS and CDR2 is YYNGEE. Trimming removed 1 base at V and 0 bases at J, with 2 bases between. The CDR3 consists of 14 residues. CDR3 sequence (DNA): TGTGCCAGCAGCGTACGCTCTGGGGCCAACGTCCTGACTTTC. Amino acids: CASSVRSGANVLTF.

Comments on this clone: At one boundary the junction diverges from the germline segment, which might be a read error. The chain couples TRBV7-7 to TRBJ1-1; D is possibly TRBD1 (5 bases). Looked up from germline, CDR1 is SSHAT and CDR2 is FNYEAQ (reference sequence). This CDR3 has 13 amino acids. The CDR3 reads CASSLAKGAEAFF. Here the CDR3 DNA reads TGTGCTAGCAGCTTAGCGAAAGGGGCAGAGGCTTTCTTT.

This clone was counted between two and nine times. The chain recombines TRBV5-1 with TRBJ2-5; 10 nucleotides align to TRBD2. V trimming: 4 bases; J trimming: 1 base; junction bases outside the gene matches: 7. The CDR3 length is 16 residues. Germline V lookup: CDR1 SGHRS, CDR2 YFSETQ. CDR3 nucleotides: TGCGCCAGCAGCCCCCCTAGCGGGGGCCTCCAAGAGACCCAGTACTTC. Amino acid sequence: CASSPPSGGLQETQYF.

The gene calls are TRBV28 and TRBJ1-1; D uncertain. This CDR3 contains 14 residues. With 5 bases removed from V and 1 base from J, the gap between germline ends came to 11 bases. Germline CDR1 and CDR2: MDHEN and SYDVKM. CDR3 region: CASSTPGRNTEAFF. The CDR3, as DNA: TGTGCCAGCAGTACCCCTGGCAGGAACACTGAAGCTTTCTTT.

This clone was seen just once. This chain uses TRBV12-2 with TRBJ2-2; the DNA was not used to check the table's D call, TRBD1. TRBV12-2 corresponds to a pseudogene. The CDR3 contains 14 residues. The DNA of the CDR3 is TGTGCAAAGCCCAGGGTACCGAACACCGGGGAGCTGTTTTTT. Its protein is CAKPRVPNTGELFF.

The chain has TRBV7-9 and TRBJ2-3, with TRBD2 matching 10 bases. V gave up 5 bases and J gave up 0 bases; unmatched junction bases: 11. Germline V gene lookup returns CDR1 SEHNR and CDR2 FQNEAQ (reference sequence). There are 18 residues in the CDR3. CDR3 protein: CASSPPASGGPSTDTQYF. The CDR3 bases are TGTGCCAGCAGCCCCCCCGCTAGCGGGGGCCCTAGCACAGATACGCAGTATTTT. Together with reference TRBV7-9 and TRBJ2-3, the CDR3 gives the full variable domain: DTGVSQNPRHKITKRGQNVTFRCDPISEHNRLYWYRQTLGQGPEFLTYFQNEAQLEKSRLLSDRFSAERPKGSFSTLEIQRTEQGDSAMYLCASSPPASGGPSTDTQYFGPGTRLTVL.

This clone showed up just a few times. The chain joins TRBV5-1 to TRBJ2-3; 11 bases are a match to TRBD2. The CDR3 consists of 18 residues. The germline V gene has CDR1 SGHRS and CDR2 YFSETQ. The J segment lost 1 base and the V segment lost 3 bases, leaving 10 bases of the junction unmatched. The CDR3 sequence is CASSSSKTSGGGTDTQYF. For the CDR3, the DNA is TGCGCCAGCAGCTCCTCAAAAACTAGCGGGGGAGGCACAGATACGCAGTATTTT.

V and J are TRBV19 and TRBJ1-4, with 7 bases fitting TRBD1. V gave up 7 bases and J gave up 10 bases; unmatched junction bases: 3. Germline assignment: CDR1 LNHDA and CDR2 SQIVND (reference sequence). CDR3 length equals 11 residues. The CDR3 DNA sequence: TGTGCCAGTACTGACAGGGTAAAACTGTTTTTT. The encoded protein is CASTDRVKLFF.

The rearrangement joins TRBV5-6 to TRBJ2-5; 8 bases match TRBD1. The CDR3 consists of 15 residues. With V trimmed by 4 bases and J by 5 bases, 10 bases remained unmatched. Germline V CDR1 and CDR2: SGHDT, YYEEEE. Here the CDR3 reads CASSPRTGWGETQYF. Written as DNA, the CDR3 is TGTGCCAGCAGCCCGAGGACAGGGTGGGGGGAGACCCAGTACTTC. The full variable domain, completed using reference TRBV5-6 and TRBJ2-5, is DAGVTQSPTHLIKTRGQQVTLRCSPKSGHDTVSWYQQALGQGPQFIFQYYEEEERQRGNFPDRFSGHQFPNYSSELNVNALLLGDSALYLCASSPRTGWGETQYFGPGTRLLVL.

The chain couples TRBV5-4 to TRBJ1-6; TRBD1 aligns across 9 bases. CDR3 length: 17 amino acids. Germline assignment: CDR1 SGHNT and CDR2 YYREEE (reference sequence). Losses at the gene ends were 5 bases for V and 1 base for J; bases not matched to a gene: 7. Here the CDR3 reads CASRQLTGGSYNSPLHF. The CDR3 coding sequence is TGTGCCAGCAGGCAGCTGACAGGGGGTTCCTATAATTCACCCCTCCACTTT.